This T cell receptor beta chain was obtained from a study of shared clonotypes between healthy human individuals. The overall study: Donors had three CD4 naive, three CD4 memory, two CD8 naive and one CD8 memory plate apiece. Overall study results and limits: Larger estimated richness was generally recorded for naive subsets relative to memory subsets.

Deletions cut 3 bases from V and 0 bases from J, with 15 bases between. Germline V gene sequence: CDR1 SGHVS, CDR2 FQNEAQ. The CDR3 extends over 17 amino acids. Sequencing used immunoSEQ multiplex PCR; TCRdb keeps in-frame clones, though not all of them. The repertoire includes about 2 million clones, 85% to 95% of them detected once, and more than 0.1% sits in the top ten. A remark on this clone: Antigen: not known.

The chain couples TRBV7-8 to TRBJ2-1; perhaps TRBD2 as D (5 bases). This receptor was identified in a man between 18 and 35 years old in good health. The sample was naive CD4+ T cells sorted from blood. Subset of the sample: CD45RA+ positively selected. The DNA for the CDR3 is TGTGCCAGCAGCTTGATTGTGTGGGAGAGCTCCTACAATGAGCAGTTCTTC. Translated: CASSLIVWESSYNEQFF.